Below are 32 T cell receptor beta chains sequenced from a single sample in a study of T cell changes during pregnancy in multiple sclerosis. Clones were read by immunoSEQ multiplex PCR, and TCRdb kept only the in-frame ones, dropping some. The data hold 70,000 or so clones, with around 92% observed a single time. The sample in question was peripheral blood, obtained in the third trimester of pregnancy. These receptors were collected from a female donor in good health, enrolled as a control in a pregnancy study.

The chain carries TRBV2 and TRBJ2-1; TRBD2 matches 9 bases. The CDR3 sequence is 17 residues long. Trimming took 6 bases from V and 4 from J; bases not matched to a gene: 13. In germline, CDR1 is SNHLY, CDR2 FYNNEI. CDR3 sequence: CASSLAAGLAGYNEQFF. CDR3 coding DNA: TGTGCCAGCAGCCTTGCAGCGGGGCTAGCGGGGTACAATGAGCAGTTCTTC.

This clone was picked up a small number of times. This chain connects TRBV7-2 to TRBJ2-7, with D hard to call. Trimming removed 1 base from V and 7 bases from J, with 11 bases in between. Germline CDR1 is SGHTA and CDR2 is FQGNSA. The CDR3 loop spans 13 amino acids. The CDR3 is CASSLVAPTEQYF. The CDR3 DNA reads TGTGCCAGCAGCTTAGTTGCGCCGACAGAGCAGTACTTC.

The gene calls are TRBV7-8 and TRBJ2-6; D unresolved. Trimming pared 0 bases from V and 0 bases from J, leaving 18 bases between. This CDR3 region has 20 residues. Looked up from germline, CDR1 is SGHVS and CDR2 is FQNEAQ. The CDR3 region has the DNA TGTGCCAGCAGCTTAGCGTATCCGTCAGGCCTGTTCTCTGGGGCCAACGTCCTGACTTTC. Its protein is CASSLAYPSGLFSGANVLTF.

The CDR3 bases are TGTGCCAGCAGCTCCGGGACTAGCGGCTACGAGCAGTACTTC. Its protein product is CASSSGTSGYEQYF. V and J are TRBV6-6 and TRBJ2-7; 11 bases map to TRBD2. The germline V gene encodes CDR1 MNHNY and CDR2 SVGAGI (reference sequence). V was clipped by 6 bases and J by 3 bases; unmatched bases: 4. The CDR3 spans 14 residues.

The gene calls are TRBV5-6 and TRBJ2-2, with 8 bases aligning to TRBD1. Germline CDR1 SGHDT, CDR2 YYEEEE. Trimming took 4 bases from V and 1 from J; bases not matched to a gene: 15. The CDR3 loop spans 19 amino acids. DNA for the CDR3: TGTGCCAGCAGCCGCGGTGGACAGGGATGGACCAGGAACACCGGGGAGCTGTTTTTT. Its translation: CASSRGGQGWTRNTGELFF.

The CDR3 loop reads CASSPQGLSYGYTF. CDR3 in DNA: TGTGCCAGCAGTCCCCAGGGACTGAGCTATGGCTACACCTTC. V and J are TRBV27 and TRBJ1-2; TRBD1 is a possible D gene (5 bases). V shed 5 bases and J shed 4 bases, with 14 bases lying between them. The germline V gene encodes CDR1 MNHEY and CDR2 SMNVEV (reference sequence). This CDR3 has 14 amino acids.

The rearrangement uses TRBV5-6 and TRBJ2-5; 12 nucleotides align to TRBD2. V lost 7 bases and J lost 2; bases outside the gene matches: 6. This CDR3 has 15 residues. Germline CDR1 and CDR2: SGHDT and YYEEEE. The CDR3 spells CASEPGLAGQETQYF. CDR3 nucleotides: TGTGCCAGCGAACCTGGACTAGCGGGACAAGAGACCCAGTACTTC.

This clone came up a few times. The chain links TRBV7-9 to TRBJ2-7; 9 positions match TRBD1. The CDR3 is 14 residues long. The trim removed 5 bases at V and 7 bases at J, leaving 9 bases unmatched. Germline lookup yields CDR1 SEHNR and CDR2 FQNEAQ (reference sequence). Here the CDR3 reads CASSRRTGAEEQYF. CDR3 bases: TGTGCCAGCAGCCGCCGGACAGGGGCGGAAGAGCAGTACTTC.

The CDR3: CASSTTQGGTEAFF. CDR3 DNA sequence: TGTGCCAGCAGTACAACCCAGGGAGGCACTGAAGCTTTCTTT. V is TRBV27 and J is TRBJ1-1; D is perhaps TRBD1 (5 bases). This CDR3 has 14 residues. Germline CDR1 MNHEY, CDR2 SMNVEV (reference sequence). The V gene lost 5 bases and the J gene lost 4 bases, with 14 bases spanning the gap.

The rearrangement joins TRBV21-1 to TRBJ2-1; TRBD2 is taken as the D call from the table, unchecked against the DNA. TRBV21-1 represents a pseudogene. The length of the CDR3 is 16 residues. The CDR3 DNA reads as TGTGCCAGCAGCAGATTGGGGGAGGATGACTACAATGAGCAGTTCTTC. As protein: CASSRLGEDDYNEQFF.

The rearrangement links TRBV2 to TRBJ1-1; 7 bases fit TRBD1. Germline CDR1 and CDR2: SNHLY and FYNNEI. V was pared by 4 bases and J by 2 bases, with 1 base of the junction left unmatched. This CDR3 comprises 13 residues. DNA for the CDR3: TGTGCCAGCAGTGGGGACAGTAACACTGAAGCTTTCTTT. Amino acid sequence: CASSGDSNTEAFF.

The chain employs TRBV7-9 and TRBJ2-3; 7 bases match TRBD2. Germline loops: CDR1 SEHNR, CDR2 FQNEAQ (reference sequence). The CDR3 consists of 15 residues. J lost 4 bases, V lost 3 bases, and 7 bases had no gene match. The CDR3 DNA reads as TGTGCCAGCAGCTTGATCAGCGGGACGGCAGATACGCAGTATTTT. This encodes CASSLISGTADTQYF.

J is TRBJ2-1 and V is TRBV6-4; TRBD2 agrees at 10 bases. The germline gives CDR1 MRHNA, CDR2 SNTAGT. The J segment lost 6 bases and the V segment lost 7 bases, leaving 9 bases of the junction unmatched. The CDR3 covers 15 residues. The CDR3 DNA follows: TGTGCCAGCAAATCCAGCGGGGGGGCCGGCAATGAGCAGTTCTTC. As protein: CASKSSGGAGNEQFF.

V usage is TRBV5-1 and J usage is TRBJ2-7; the match to TRBD1 covers 9 bases. The trim removed 5 bases at V and 4 bases at J, leaving 4 bases unmatched. The CDR3 sequence is 13 residues long. The germline V gene encodes CDR1 SGHRS and CDR2 YFSETQ. The CDR3 here is CASRGTGLYEQYF. CDR3 in DNA: TGCGCCAGCAGGGGGACAGGGTTGTACGAGCAGTACTTC.

The chain employs TRBV30 and TRBJ2-2; 7 bases align to TRBD2. Germline assignment: CDR1 GTSNPN and CDR2 SVGIG (reference sequence). J gave up 7 bases and V 4 bases, and 9 bases lay outside the gene matches. The length of the CDR3 is 14 residues. The CDR3 reads CAWIGGGEDGELFF. CDR3 sequence (DNA): TGTGCCTGGATCGGGGGAGGGGAGGACGGGGAGCTGTTTTTT.

This clone appeared once. The chain employs TRBV5-1 and TRBJ2-1; 10 bases line up with TRBD1. The CDR3 has 18 residues. Germline V gene sequence: CDR1 SGHRS, CDR2 YFSETQ. V lost 3 bases and J lost 3; bases outside the gene matches: 12. The CDR3 DNA is TGCGCCAGCAGCTCGAACCCTCCGGGACAGGGGTTCTACAATGAGCAGTTCTTC. Protein product: CASSSNPPGQGFYNEQFF.

About this clone: One end of the junction is discordant with germline, which a read error may explain. As DNA, the CDR3 is TGTGCCAGCAGCCTAGCCCGTAGCTCCTACGAGCAGTACTTC. It encodes CASSLARSSYEQYF. V and J are TRBV7-2 and TRBJ2-7, with D maybe TRBD2 (5 bases). The CDR3 loop spans 14 amino acids. Germline V gene sequence: CDR1 SGHTA, CDR2 FQGNSA. Drawing the rest from reference TRBV7-2 and TRBJ2-7, the complete variable domain is GAGVSQSPSNKVTEKGKDVELRCDPISGHTALYWYRQSLGQGLEFLIYFQGNSAPDKSGLPSDRFSAERTGGSVSTLTIQRTQQEDSAVYLCASSLARSSYEQYFGPGTRLTVT.

The chain links TRBV11-2 to TRBJ2-7, with D maybe TRBD1 (7 bases). The CDR3 contains 17 residues. Germline assignment: CDR1 SGHAT and CDR2 FQNNGV. V was cut by 4 bases and J by 2 bases, with 21 bases left in between. CDR3 region: CASSYGMTGRLTYEQYF. The CDR3 coding sequence is TGTGCCAGCAGCTACGGAATGACAGGGAGGCTGACCTACGAGCAGTACTTC. The complete variable domain, with remaining parts taken from reference TRBV11-2 and TRBJ2-7, reads EAGVAQSPRYKIIEKRQSVAFWCNPISGHATLYWYQQILGQGPKLLIQFQNNGVVDDSQLPKDRFSAERLKGVDSTLKIQPAKLEDSAVYLCASSYGMTGRLTYEQYFGPGTRLTVT.

This clone was observed a single time. The chain recombines TRBV27 with TRBJ2-3; TRBD2 matches 8 bases. The CDR3 has 18 amino acids. In germline, CDR1 is MNHEY, CDR2 SMNVEV (reference sequence). V lost 3 bases, J lost 4 bases, and 15 bases stayed unmatched. For the CDR3, the DNA is TGTGCCAGCAGTTTTGGTGGCGGGAGGACTTTTTGGGCAGATACGCAGTATTTT. This gives the protein CASSFGGGRTFWADTQYF.

The rearrangement joins TRBV7-8 to TRBJ2-1; 8 bases are shared with TRBD2. The CDR3 is made up of 16 amino acids. CDR1 and CDR2 from the germline V gene are SGHVS and FQNEAQ. V gave up 2 bases and J gave up 4 bases; unmatched junction bases: 7. Written as DNA, the CDR3 is TGTGCCAGCAGCTTACGGAGGACTAGCCGATACAATGAGCAGTTCTTC. This codes for CASSLRRTSRYNEQFF.

V gene TRBV18 combines with J gene TRBJ1-5; 11 bases match TRBD1. After removal of 3 bases from V and 7 bases from J, the junction contained 8 bases not matched to a gene. The CDR3 extends over 16 amino acids. Germline V gives CDR1 KGHSH, CDR2 LQKENI. CDR3 coding DNA: TGTGCCAGCTCACCTCCGGGACAGGGGGGCGTACAGCCCCAGCATTTT. It specifies CASSPPGQGGVQPQHF.

The V gene is TRBV28, the J gene TRBJ2-2, with unresolved D. CDR3 length: 14 residues. CDR1 is MDHEN, CDR2 SYDVKM, per germline. The V end lost 5 bases, the J end lost 6 bases, and 13 bases lay between the germline ends. The DNA for the CDR3 is TGTGCCAGCAGTCCCCTGGGCGCAGCCGGGGAGCTGTTTTTT. This codes for CASSPLGAAGELFF.

This clone was counted once. The rearrangement links TRBV30 to TRBJ1-1, with D uncertain. V lost 1 base to trimming and J lost 4 bases, with 13 bases between them. The CDR3 is 14 amino acids. Germline lookup yields CDR1 GTSNPN and CDR2 SVGIG (reference sequence). The CDR3 is CAWSGTFIGTEAFF. CDR3 sequence (DNA): TGTGCCTGGAGTGGTACTTTTATTGGCACTGAAGCTTTCTTT. The whole variable domain, filled in from reference TRBV30 and TRBJ1-1, reads SQTIHQWPATLVQPVGSPLSLECTVEGTSNPNLYWYRQAAGRGLQLLFYSVGIGQISSEVPQNLSASRPQDRQFILSSKKLLLSDSGFYLCAWSGTFIGTEAFFGQGTRLTVV.

The chain carries TRBV7-9 and TRBJ1-1; TRBD1 matches at 9 bases. The V and J ends lost 2 bases and 10 bases, in that order; junction bases with no gene match: 11. Germline values: CDR1 SEHNR, CDR2 FQNEAQ (reference sequence). CDR3 length: 15 residues. CDR3 nucleotides: TGTGCCAGCAGCTTAAGCCGACAGGGGGGGGCGGGAGCTTTCTTT. Translation gives CASSLSRQGGAGAFF.

The V call is TRBV29-1, the J call TRBJ2-5; 9 nucleotides line up with TRBD1. The J call may be faulty, since TRBJ2-7 better matches the DNA end. Per the germline V gene, CDR1 is SQVTM and CDR2 is ANQGSEA. The CDR3 extends over 12 amino acids. The CDR3 loop is CSGRTGESEQYF. Written as DNA, the CDR3 is TGCAGCGGCCGGACAGGGGAGAGCGAGCAGTACTTC.

The V gene is TRBV5-1, the J gene TRBJ1-1; 11 bases fit TRBD1. The CDR3 totals 14 residues. The trim removed 4 bases at V and 5 bases at J, leaving 4 bases unmatched. CDR1 SGHRS and CDR2 YFSETQ come from the germline V gene. The chain's CDR3 is CASSTGTGGTEAFF. The CDR3 bases are TGCGCCAGCAGCACCGGGACAGGGGGGACTGAAGCTTTCTTT.

This chain connects TRBV11-2 to TRBJ2-5, with D possibly being TRBD2 (6 bases). Trimming stripped 4 bases from V and 6 bases from J, with 12 bases between. Germline CDR1 reads SGHAT; CDR2 reads FQNNGV. There are 13 residues in the CDR3. CDR3 in amino acids: CASSWGVGQTQYF. Written as DNA, the CDR3 is TGTGCCAGCAGCTGGGGGGTAGGGCAGACCCAGTACTTC.

V is TRBV6-5 and J is TRBJ2-1; 13 bases are shared with TRBD2. The CDR3 runs to 14 residues. Trimming took 4 bases from V and 8 from J; bases not matched to a gene: 2. The germline gives CDR1 MNHEY, CDR2 SVGAGI. The CDR3 reads CASSWTSGGYEQFF. The DNA for the CDR3 is TGTGCCAGCAGTTGGACTAGCGGGGGATATGAGCAGTTCTTC.

CDR3 protein: CASSDERSSYNEQFF. CDR3 sequence (DNA): TGTGCCAGCAGTGACGAGCGGAGCTCCTACAATGAGCAGTTCTTC. This chain links TRBV6-4 with TRBJ2-1, with D maybe TRBD2 (5 bases). This CDR3 has 15 residues. With 2 bases removed from V and 0 bases from J, the gap between germline ends came to 8 bases. CDR1 and CDR2 (germline): MRHNA, SNTAGT.

This clone has only one observation. CDR3 DNA sequence: TGTGCCAGCAGTTACGCGATAAGCTCGTATGAGCAGTTCTTC. Amino acid sequence: CASSYAISSYEQFF. The chain couples TRBV6-5 to TRBJ2-1; unclear D gene. The V gene's germline CDR1 is MNHEY and CDR2 SVGAGI. V was clipped by 2 bases and J by 8 bases, with 13 bases between them. This CDR3 region has 14 residues.

The genes are TRBV5-1 and TRBJ2-3; 8 bases align to TRBD2. With V trimmed by 7 bases and J by 0 bases, 10 bases remained unmatched. Germline V gene sequence: CDR1 SGHRS, CDR2 YFSETQ. This CDR3 contains 16 residues. CDR3 sequence (DNA): TGCGCCAGCTGCCTTCGGGGGGGCGGGAGCACAGATACGCAGTATTTT. Its translation: CASCLRGGGSTDTQYF.

With respect to this clone: Sequence at one end of the junction differs from germline and may be a read error. This chain joins TRBV7-7 and TRBJ2-5, with 7 bases fitting TRBD1. The CDR3 extends over 15 amino acids. Germline lookup yields CDR1 SSHAT and CDR2 FNYEAQ (reference sequence). In DNA form, the CDR3 reads TGTGCTAGCAGCTTAGTAGGGGGCCTCCAAGAGACCCAGTACTTC. Translated, it gives CASSLVGGLQETQYF.